Following are 9 T cell receptor beta chains from one sample sequenced in a study of breast tumors, draining lymph nodes, adjacent tissues listed by TCRdb under 2016. Lymph node samples were obtained from the axillary draining lymph nodes of breast cancer patients. Libraries came from multiplex PCR. The reads were generated on an Illumina HiSeq 2000. The raw public data were reprocessed by TCRdb itself: fastp quality trimming at Q25, MiXCR clonotype calling, in-frame beta chains only. Entries that share a CDR3 protein sequence are merged under the most common genes and DNA. In this sample the table shows more than 200,000 distinct CDR3 sequences, 32% of which occur a single time. The biggest ten clones account for 1.4% of the sample. The source material was axillary lymph node tissue. These receptors came from a female donor with breast cancer. Some clones in this sample may be carry-over from other donors' samples.

The table lists this clonotype with many counts. The V gene is TRBV19, the J gene TRBJ2-3, with 8 bases matching TRBD2. Looked up from germline, CDR1 is LNHDA and CDR2 is SQIVND (reference sequence). Trimming took 6 bases from V and 3 from J; bases not matched to a gene: 5. The CDR3 extends over 14 amino acids. CDR3 bases: TGTGCCAGTAGGGCCAGCGGGAGTACAGATACGCAGTATTTT. Translation gives CASRASGSTDTQYF.

The table lists this clonotype with many counts. V gene TRBV20-1 combines with J gene TRBJ2-5, with 9 bases fitting TRBD1. Unmatched junction bases numbered 6, after V lost 3 bases and J lost 4 bases. The V gene's germline CDR1 is DFQATT and CDR2 SNEGSKA (reference sequence). There are 14 residues in the CDR3. In nucleotides, the CDR3 is TGCAGTGCTAGGGGACAGGGTTCCTCAGAGACCCAGTACTTC. This translates into CSARGQGSSETQYF.

Ten or more counts support this clonotype. The chain joins TRBV6-5 to TRBJ2-3; tentatively, D is TRBD2 (6 bases). The CDR3 is 16 residues long. Germline V gene data show CDR1 as MNHEY and CDR2 as SVGAGI. Trimming took off 2 bases at V and 0 bases at J, with 12 bases between the two ends. The CDR3 DNA reads as TGTGCCAGCAGTTACGAGGCTAGCGCTAGCACAGATACGCAGTATTTT. It specifies CASSYEASASTDTQYF.

This clonotype was seen ten or more times. The chain recombines TRBV30 with TRBJ2-3; D is uncertain. CDR3 size: 11 residues. Per the germline V gene, CDR1 is GTSNPN and CDR2 is SVGIG (reference sequence). V lost 1 base to trimming and J lost 1 base, with 0 bases between them. In DNA, the CDR3 is TGTGCCTGGAGTGGCACAGATACGCAGTATTTT. Translation: CAWSGTDTQYF.

This clonotype was counted ten times or more. V and J are TRBV30 and TRBJ2-3, with D possibly TRBD1 on 6 matching bases. This CDR3 contains 15 residues. V gave up 4 bases and J gave up 2 bases, with 16 bases separating them. Germline-derived CDR1 and CDR2 are GTSNPN and SVGIG (reference sequence). The CDR3 reads CAWKGQQWDTDTQYF. CDR3 coding DNA: TGTGCCTGGAAGGGACAACAATGGGACACAGATACGCAGTATTTT.

Ten or more counts support this clonotype. V and J are TRBV19 and TRBJ2-5; TRBD1 agrees at 7 bases. This CDR3 is built from 15 residues. V lost 7 bases to trimming and J lost 2 bases; unmatched junction nucleotides: 10. Germline V gene data show CDR1 as LNHDA and CDR2 as SQIVND (reference sequence). The CDR3 region has the DNA TGTGCCAGTACCCCGCCGGGACAGCGGCAAGAGACCCAGTACTTC. This codes for CASTPPGQRQETQYF.

J is TRBJ1-1 and V is TRBV6-5, with 7 nucleotides matching TRBD1. CDR1 MNHEY and CDR2 SVGAGI come from the germline V gene. CDR3 length equals 15 residues. V lost 7 bases and J lost 0; bases outside the gene matches: 8. The chain's CDR3 is CASTLGGGLNTEAFF. In DNA form, the CDR3 reads TGTGCCAGCACCCTAGGGGGCGGTCTGAACACTGAAGCTTTCTTT.

The rearrangement links TRBV20-1 to TRBJ1-2; weak D call: TRBD1 (6 bases). The CDR3 runs to 13 residues. Germline V gene data show CDR1 as DFQATT and CDR2 as SNEGSKA (reference sequence). Trimming left V 0 bases short and J 7 bases short, with 12 bases between. In nucleotides, the CDR3 is TGCAGTGCTAGAGATAGGGGGGGGATTGGCTACACCTTC. This sequence encodes CSARDRGGIGYTF.

The table lists this clonotype with many counts. The V call is TRBV5-1, the J call TRBJ1-2; 12 bases match TRBD1. V shed 2 bases, J shed 5 bases, and the junction held 13 bases outside the gene matches. Germline CDR1 SGHRS, CDR2 YFSETQ. This CDR3 contains 18 residues. The CDR3 region has the DNA TGCGCCAGCAGCTTCCCAAGGGACAGGGGGCCAGGGCCATATGGCTACACCTTC. This sequence encodes CASSFPRDRGPGPYGYTF.